This T cell receptor (beta chain) was identified during a study of cytomegalovirus exposure and HLA in healthy donors. Study-level background: As released early, the data held 65 million to 90 million unique TCRs from HLA-typed donors.

PCR employed 60 Vbeta and 13 Jbeta primers. Only in-frame clones appear in the TCRdb table, and some are missing; sequencing was by immunoSEQ multiplex PCR. The data hold 100,000 to 150,000 clones, with approximately 86% observed a single time. Trimming took 0 bases from V and 3 from J; bases not matched to a gene: 9. There are 17 residues in the CDR3. The germline V gene encodes CDR1 SGHDT and CDR2 YYEEEE. Overall study findings and caveats: An analysis was carried out later, and it reportedly showed fewer N-insertions in an Asian-associated ancestry cluster than the roughly 670-donor mean. Reports indicate that TCR beta sequences accurately predicted the HLA-A and HLA-B alleles of most subjects. According to an earlier analysis, most TCR beta V segments yielded productive rearrangements about 87% or about 30% of the time.

This clone was detected only once. Its antigen is not identified. The clonotype was recovered from a boy younger than 18 in good health and CMV-seronegative. The chain combines TRBV5-6 with TRBJ1-2; 9 bases map to TRBD1. Sequenced: PBMCs. Written as DNA, the CDR3 is TGTGCCAGCAGCTTGGGTGCCCGGGACAGGGCGGACTATGGCTACACCTTC. Protein product: CASSLGARDRADYGYTF. Combining the CDR3 with reference TRBV5-6 and TRBJ1-2 gives the whole variable domain DAGVTQSPTHLIKTRGQQVTLRCSPKSGHDTVSWYQQALGQGPQFIFQYYEEEERQRGNFPDRFSGHQFPNYSSELNVNALLLGDSALYLCASSLGARDRADYGYTFGSGTRLTVV.